This T cell receptor (beta chain) was documented in a study of T cells in Graves' hyperthyroidism and ophthalmopathy. This clonotype showed up just a few times. Its antigen is currently unknown. Investigators excluded patients with uncontrolled infection, other autoimmune disease, pregnancy or lactation. Using RNA transcripts as the source, TCR beta CDR3 regions were amplified. The HTBI primer set served for first-round RT-PCR of the TCR CDR3. TCRdb reprocessed the multiplex PCR reads via MiXCR and lists one record per CDR3 protein. This table holds nearly 600,000 distinct CDR3 sequences, approximately 15% found once. This CDR3 is built from 12 residues. V was clipped by 10 bases and J by 4 bases, with 13 bases between them. Per the germline V gene, CDR1 is MNHEY and CDR2 is SVGEGT. Broader study findings: Onset of ophthalmopathy came a median roughly 6 months after the model predicted it.

This sequence originates from a woman aged 18-29 years with Graves' ophthalmopathy. The rearrangement links TRBV6-2 or TRBV6-3 to TRBJ1-2, with D possibly TRBD1 on 6 matching bases. The specimen was blood. The CDR3 DNA reads as TGTGCCACTTCGGGACACCTCTATGGCTACACCTTC. Protein product: CATSGHLYGYTF.